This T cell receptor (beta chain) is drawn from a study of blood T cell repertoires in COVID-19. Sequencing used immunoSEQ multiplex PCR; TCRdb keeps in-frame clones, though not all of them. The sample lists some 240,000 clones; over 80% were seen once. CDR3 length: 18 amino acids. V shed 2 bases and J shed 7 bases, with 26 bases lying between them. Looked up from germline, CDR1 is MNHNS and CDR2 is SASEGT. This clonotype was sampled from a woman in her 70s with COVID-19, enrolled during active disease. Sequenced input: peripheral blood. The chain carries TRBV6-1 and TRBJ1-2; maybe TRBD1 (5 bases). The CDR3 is CASSEFSYIPPGGFGYTF. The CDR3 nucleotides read TGTGCCAGCAGTGAATTTTCCTATATCCCTCCCGGGGGATTTGGCTACACCTTC.